These 25 T cell receptor beta chains were sequenced from one sample in a study of T cell responses to AZD1222 COVID-19 vaccine. TCRdb's copy holds only in-frame clones and misses some; the assay was immunoSEQ multiplex PCR. The sample yields approximately 110,000 clones, roughly 87% seen once. The sequencing here drew on peripheral blood, taken on day 0 of AZD1222 vaccination. The receptors were gathered from an adult in good health.

V and J are TRBV5-1 and TRBJ1-2; no firm D call. The CDR3 contains 12 residues. The ends were cut back, 4 bases at V and 6 bases at J, with 10 bases in the middle. Germline V gives CDR1 SGHRS, CDR2 YFSETQ. CDR3 sequence: CASSPMLDGYTF. The CDR3 DNA is TGCGCCAGCAGCCCCATGTTGGATGGCTACACCTTC.

This chain connects TRBV11-1 to TRBJ2-2; TRBD1 aligns across 12 bases. Germline CDR1 SGHAT, CDR2 FQDESV (reference sequence). The J segment lost 7 bases and the V segment lost 5 bases, leaving 8 bases of the junction unmatched. The CDR3 runs 16 residues. CDR3 coding DNA: TGTGCCAGCAGCCCGGGACAGGGGGCGCGTCTCGGGGAGCTGTTTTTT. Its protein is CASSPGQGARLGELFF.

The CDR3 coding sequence is TGTGCCAGCAGCTTGGGGGGCTTCTCCTACGAGCAGTACTTC. As protein: CASSLGGFSYEQYF. V usage is TRBV11-3 and J usage is TRBJ2-7; D tentatively fits TRBD1 or TRBD2 (6 bases each). Trimming removed 3 bases from V and 0 bases from J, with 9 bases in between. The CDR3 contains 14 residues. Per the germline V gene, CDR1 is SGHNT and CDR2 is YENEEA.

V is TRBV11-3 and J is TRBJ2-1; 7 bases line up with TRBD1. With 7 bases clipped from V and 6 bases from J, the junction kept 12 bases outside the gene matches. Germline V gene sequence: CDR1 SGHNT, CDR2 YENEEA. CDR3 size: 15 residues. As DNA, the CDR3 is TGTGCCAGCACCAATGGGCAGGGGGTTTCCAATGAGCAGTTCTTC. It is translated as CASTNGQGVSNEQFF.

This clone showed up just once. The chain recombines TRBV6-6 with TRBJ2-3; 7 bases fit TRBD2. The J segment lost 5 bases and the V segment lost 6 bases, leaving 8 bases of the junction unmatched. This CDR3 has 14 residues. Germline V lookup: CDR1 MNHNY, CDR2 SVGAGI (reference sequence). This CDR3 reads CASRHMGGGDTQYF. The CDR3 coding sequence is TGTGCCAGCAGGCATATGGGGGGGGGAGATACGCAGTATTTT.

The chain joins TRBV11-2 to TRBJ2-3; D possibly corresponds to TRBD2 (7 bases). The germline CDR1 and CDR2 sequences are SGHAT and FQNNGV. This CDR3 is 17 amino acids long. Trimming shortened V by 5 bases and J by 2 bases, and 20 bases separated the two germline ends. The CDR3 DNA follows: TGTGCCAGCAGCCCCCTTTGGGGGGGGGCCTCCACAGATACGCAGTATTTT. This gives the protein CASSPLWGGASTDTQYF. The full variable domain, with the rest looked up from reference TRBV11-2 and TRBJ2-3, is EAGVAQSPRYKIIEKRQSVAFWCNPISGHATLYWYQQILGQGPKLLIQFQNNGVVDDSQLPKDRFSAERLKGVDSTLKIQPAKLEDSAVYLCASSPLWGGASTDTQYFGPGTRLTVL.

The chain is built from TRBV6-5 and TRBJ2-3; D gene unclear. The V gene lost 7 bases and the J gene lost 7 bases, with 21 bases spanning the gap. Per germline, CDR1 MNHEY and CDR2 SVGAGI. The CDR3 is made up of 15 amino acids. The CDR3 sequence: CASITGPSLAHTQYF. The CDR3 DNA follows: TGTGCCAGCATCACCGGGCCAAGCCTCGCCCATACGCAGTATTTT.

The V gene is TRBV5-4, the J gene TRBJ1-1; D is possibly TRBD1 (5 bases). V lost 4 bases and J lost 7, with 14 bases in between. Germline values: CDR1 SGHNT, CDR2 YYREEE (reference sequence). This CDR3 has 13 residues. CDR3 DNA: TGTGCCAGCAGCGCGCGAGGGGCCAATGAAGCTTTCTTT. Protein: CASSARGANEAFF.

This chain connects TRBV5-1 to TRBJ1-1, with D unclear. Trimming cost V 4 bases and J 1 base, with 14 bases left between them. CDR3 length: 15 residues. Germline CDR1 and CDR2: SGHRS and YFSETQ. The CDR3 region is CASSPGSPGNTEAFF. The DNA of the CDR3 is TGCGCCAGCAGCCCGGGGTCCCCAGGGAACACTGAAGCTTTCTTT.

The chain is built from TRBV29-1 and TRBJ1-6, with TRBD1 matching 8 bases. Germline CDR1 SQVTM, CDR2 ANQGSEA. V lost 7 bases, J lost 8 bases, and 7 bases stayed unmatched. This CDR3 has 13 residues. In nucleotides, the CDR3 is TGCAGCGCCCGGACAGGGATCTATTCACCCCTCCACTTT. This sequence encodes CSARTGIYSPLHF.

J is TRBJ1-6 and V is TRBV6-2 or TRBV6-3; tentatively, D is TRBD1 (5 bases). The germline V gene encodes CDR1 MNHEY and CDR2 SVGEGT. The CDR3 has 14 residues. V lost 4 bases and J 9 bases, leaving 13 bases between the germline ends. The CDR3 sequence: CASSFSGIGSPLHF. CDR3 sequence (DNA): TGTGCCAGCAGTTTTTCAGGGATCGGTTCACCCCTCCACTTT.

The chain employs TRBV7-2 and TRBJ2-7; D uncertain. Trimming removed 0 bases from V and 0 bases from J, with 12 bases in between. CDR3 size: 16 residues. Looked up from germline, CDR1 is SGHTA and CDR2 is FQGNSA. The CDR3 nucleotides are TGTGCCAGCAGCTTAGCGTTAAAACGGAGCTCCTACGAGCAGTACTTC. Residues: CASSLALKRSSYEQYF.

This clone was seen once. This chain links TRBV7-2 with TRBJ1-2, with a tentative D call TRBD1 (5 bases). The CDR3 spans 14 residues. Germline assignment: CDR1 SGHTA and CDR2 FQGNSA. Trimming cost V 6 bases and J 8 bases, with 19 bases left between them. The DNA of the CDR3 is TGTGCCAGCAGTCAAACAGGTGCCGTTGGCGGCTACACCTTC. As protein: CASSQTGAVGGYTF.

The chain combines TRBV6-5 with TRBJ1-2, with 7 bases fitting TRBD1. The CDR3 is 16 amino acids. The V gene end was trimmed by 0 bases and the J gene end by 4 bases; junction bases not matched to a gene: 8. CDR1 is MNHEY and CDR2 is SVGAGI in the germline V gene. For the CDR3, the DNA is TGTGCCAGCAGTTACTCATACAGGGGCACCGGCTATGGCTACACCTTC. This codes for CASSYSYRGTGYGYTF.

This clone is a singleton in its sample. The rearrangement links TRBV6-1 to TRBJ1-6; tentative D call: TRBD1 (6 bases). This CDR3 contains 13 residues. V lost 3 bases to trimming and J lost 11 bases, with 11 bases between them. Germline V gene sequence: CDR1 MNHNS, CDR2 SASEGT. The CDR3 nucleotides read TGTGCCAGCAGTGAGGCAGGGGCCCCACCCCTCCACTTT. This translates into CASSEAGAPPLHF.

The rearrangement joins TRBV28 to TRBJ2-7; 9 nucleotides match TRBD2. With V trimmed by 7 bases and J by 7 bases, 14 bases remained unmatched. Looked up from germline, CDR1 is MDHEN and CDR2 is SYDVKM. CDR3 length equals 15 residues. Written as DNA, the CDR3 is TGTGCCAGCAAGGGGTACGCGACCAGCGGGGGGGAGCAGTACTTC. It yields the protein CASKGYATSGGEQYF.

The rearrangement uses TRBV5-1 and TRBJ2-7; TRBD1 matches at 7 bases. The CDR3 is 13 amino acids. The germline CDR1 and CDR2 sequences are SGHRS and YFSETQ. The junction had 4 bases not matched to a gene; V was cut back by 4 bases and J by 3 bases. DNA for the CDR3: TGCGCCAGCAGCGCCCGGGACAGCTACGAGCAGTACTTC. Its protein is CASSARDSYEQYF.

The rearrangement links TRBV15 to TRBJ2-4; no definite D call. CDR1 is LNHNV, CDR2 YYDKDF, per germline (reference sequence). V lost 5 bases and J lost 0, with 8 bases in between. CDR3 length equals 14 residues. The CDR3 reads CATSVELAKNIQYF. In DNA form, the CDR3 reads TGTGCCACCAGCGTGGAGCTAGCCAAAAACATTCAGTACTTC. Filled out from reference TRBV15 and TRBJ2-4, the complete variable domain reads DAMVIQNPRYQVTQFGKPVTLSCSQTLNHNVMYWYQQKSSQAPKLLFHYYDKDFNNEADTPDNFQSRRPNTSFCFLDIRSPGLGDTAMYLCATSVELAKNIQYFGAGTRLSVL.

V usage is TRBV11-2 and J usage is TRBJ2-7; D call uncertain. Trimming took off 0 bases at V and 7 bases at J, with 10 bases between the two ends. The V gene's germline CDR1 is SGHAT and CDR2 FQNNGV. This CDR3 region has 13 residues. The DNA of the CDR3 is TGTGCCAGCAGCTTAGATGTGGTTGGGGAGCAGTACTTC. Encoded protein: CASSLDVVGEQYF. The whole variable domain, remainder taken from reference TRBV11-2 and TRBJ2-7, is EAGVAQSPRYKIIEKRQSVAFWCNPISGHATLYWYQQILGQGPKLLIQFQNNGVVDDSQLPKDRFSAERLKGVDSTLKIQPAKLEDSAVYLCASSLDVVGEQYFGPGTRLTVT.

The chain couples TRBV3-1 (or the pseudogene TRBV3-2) to TRBJ2-7, with unresolved D. The CDR3 is made up of 12 amino acids. Germline values: CDR1 LGHDT, CDR2 YNNKEL (reference sequence). The V end was cut by 1 base, the J end by 6 bases, with 7 bases between. The chain's CDR3 is CASSQAFGEQYF. Written as DNA, the CDR3 is TGTGCCAGCAGCCAAGCTTTCGGCGAGCAGTACTTC.

The chain uses TRBV5-4 and TRBJ1-2; 7 bases align to TRBD1. CDR1 and CDR2 (germline): SGHNT, YYREEE (reference sequence). Trimming removed 5 bases from V and 1 base from J; junction bases left unmatched: 11. The CDR3 has 16 amino acids. For the CDR3, the DNA is TGTGCCAGCAGGCTTGGGGGGAGACAGGGTAACTATGGCTACACCTTC. The encoded protein is CASRLGGRQGNYGYTF. The variable domain in full, with the rest retrieved from reference TRBV5-4 and TRBJ1-2, is ETGVTQSPTHLIKTRGQQVTLRCSSQSGHNTVSWYQQALGQGPQFIFQYYREEENGRGNFPPRFSGLQFPNYSSELNVNALELDDSALYLCASRLGGRQGNYGYTFGSGTRLTVV.

This chain uses TRBV7-2 with TRBJ2-7; TRBD2 matches at 8 bases. Trimming cost V 5 bases and J 6 bases; bases outside gene matches: 9. In germline, CDR1 is SGHTA, CDR2 FQGNSA. This CDR3 is built from 14 residues. CDR3 in DNA: TGTGCCAGCAGCCCCGGGGCGGGAGGCGGCGAGCAGTACTTC. Translated, it gives CASSPGAGGGEQYF.

This clone occurred a few times. The chain couples TRBV9 to TRBJ2-7; 15 bases agree with TRBD2. J lost 5 bases, V lost 10 bases, and 16 bases had no gene match. The CDR3 extends over 17 amino acids. Germline CDR1 SGDLS, CDR2 YYNGEE. In nucleotides, the CDR3 is TGTGCCGGAGGGGGCTTCGGGACTAGCGGGAGGTCCGACGAGCAGTACTTC. Its protein is CAGGGFGTSGRSDEQYF.

The V gene is TRBV5-1, the J gene TRBJ2-4; D ambiguous. Germline V gene lookup returns CDR1 SGHRS and CDR2 YFSETQ. CDR3 length: 13 amino acids. The V end lost 4 bases, the J end lost 2 bases, and 7 bases lay between the germline ends. CDR3 loop: CASSPGSKNIQYF. The CDR3 DNA follows: TGCGCCAGCAGCCCGGGTTCCAAAAACATTCAGTACTTC.

The chain couples TRBV7-2 to TRBJ2-7, with D perhaps matching TRBD1 or TRBD2 (5 bases each). Looked up from germline, CDR1 is SGHTA and CDR2 is FQGNSA. Trimming pared 0 bases from V and 1 base from J, leaving 7 bases between. The CDR3 loop spans 14 amino acids. CDR3 bases: TGTGCCAGCAGCTTAGCGGGACGGTCCTACGAGCAGTACTTC. Amino acids: CASSLAGRSYEQYF.